This record looks at one T cell receptor beta chain sequence and its context. The table came from immunoSEQ multiplex PCR; TCRdb's copy has only in-frame clones and leaves some out. The sample consists of some 70,000 clones, roughly 91% of them appearing once. The sample originates from a study of T cell changes during pregnancy in multiple sclerosis. The sample consisted of CD4+ T cells from peripheral blood mononuclear cells, taken in the third trimester of pregnancy. This sequence was found in a female donor in good health, enrolled as a control in a pregnancy study.

The CDR3 reads CASSYSGTGVRQPQHF. CDR3 DNA sequence: TGTGCCAGCAGTTATTCCGGGACAGGGGTGCGTCAGCCCCAGCATTTT. This chain joins TRBV6-6 and TRBJ1-5, with 10 nucleotides matching TRBD1. Germline values: CDR1 MNHNY, CDR2 SVGAGI (reference sequence). The CDR3 contains 16 residues. Trimming cost V 3 bases and J 6 bases; bases outside gene matches: 8.